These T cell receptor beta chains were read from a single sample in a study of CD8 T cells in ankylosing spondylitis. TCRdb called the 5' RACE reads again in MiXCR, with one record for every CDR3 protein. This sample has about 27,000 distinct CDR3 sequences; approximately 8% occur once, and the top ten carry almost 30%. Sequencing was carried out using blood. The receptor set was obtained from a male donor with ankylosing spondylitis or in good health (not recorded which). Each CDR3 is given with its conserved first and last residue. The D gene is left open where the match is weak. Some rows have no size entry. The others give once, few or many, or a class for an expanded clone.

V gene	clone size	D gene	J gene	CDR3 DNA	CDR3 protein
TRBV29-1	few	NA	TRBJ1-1	TGCAGCGTTGTTCGGGGGGCGACCCCTGAAGCTTTCTTT	CSVVRGATPEAFF
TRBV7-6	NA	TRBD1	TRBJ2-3	TGTGCCAGCAGCTTGGGGGACAGTTCCCAGGCGCAGTATTTT	CASSLGDSSQAQYF
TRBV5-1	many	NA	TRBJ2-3	TGCGCCAGCAGCTTGGGAGCAGATACGCAGTATTTT	CASSLGADTQYF
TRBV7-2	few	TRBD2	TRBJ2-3	TGTGCCAGCAGCTTAGCGATAGCGGGAGTCACAGATACGCAGTATTTT	CASSLAIAGVTDTQYF
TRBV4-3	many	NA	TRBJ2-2	TGCGCCAGCAGCCAAGGGGGGGGCGAGGGCACCGGGGAGCTGTTTTTT	CASSQGGGEGTGELFF
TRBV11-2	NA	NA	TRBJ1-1	TGTGCCAGCAGCTTAGCCCCGGTGAACACTGAAGCTTTCTTT	CASSLAPVNTEAFF
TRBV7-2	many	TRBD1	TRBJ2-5	TGTGCCAGCAGCCAGGGACAGATTCAAGAGACCCAGTACTTC	CASSQGQIQETQYF
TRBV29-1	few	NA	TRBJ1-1	TGCAGCGCGGACACCTACACTGAAGCTTTCTTT	CSADTYTEAFF
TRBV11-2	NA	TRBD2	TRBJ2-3	TGTGCCAGCAGCTTCGCCGGGAGGGACACAGATACGCAGTATTTT	CASSFAGRDTDTQYF
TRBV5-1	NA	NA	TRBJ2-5	TGCGCCAGCAGCTTGGGAGCAGTCCAAGAGACCCAGTACTTC	CASSLGAVQETQYF
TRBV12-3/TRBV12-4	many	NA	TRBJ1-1	TGTGCCAGCAGTTCAGGATGGACAAACACTGAAGCTTTCTTT	CASSSGWTNTEAFF
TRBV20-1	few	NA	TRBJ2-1	TGCAGTGCTAGCCTTAATGAGCAGTTCTTC	CSASLNEQFF
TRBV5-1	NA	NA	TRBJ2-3	TGCGCCAGCAGCTTACTAGCAGATACGCAGTATTTT	CASSLLADTQYF
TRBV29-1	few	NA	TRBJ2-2	TGCAGCGTTGGCAGGGTCGCCGGGGAGCTGTTTTTT	CSVGRVAGELFF
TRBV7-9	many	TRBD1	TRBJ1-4	TGTGCCAGCAGACCCCAAGGGGGCGGTGAAAAACTGTTTTTT	CASRPQGGGEKLFF
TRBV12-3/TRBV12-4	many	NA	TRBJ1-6	TGTGCCAGCAGTTTAAGGCAGGGTAGTTCACCCCTCCACTTT	CASSLRQGSSPLHF
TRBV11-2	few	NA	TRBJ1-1	TGTGCCAGCAGCTTACGACTTTTGAACACTGAAGCTTTCTTT	CASSLRLLNTEAFF
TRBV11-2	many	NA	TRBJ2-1	TGTGCCAGCAGCTTAGTCAGGGCTTACTACAATGAGCAGTTCTTC	CASSLVRAYYNEQFF
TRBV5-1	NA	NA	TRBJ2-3	TGCGCCAGCAGGTGGACAGATACGCAGTATTTT	CASRWTDTQYF
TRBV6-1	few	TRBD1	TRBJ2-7	TGTGCCAGCAGCTACAGGGGATACGAGCAGTACTTC	CASSYRGYEQYF
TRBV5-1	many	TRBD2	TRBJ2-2	TGCGCCAGCAGCTTGGTAGCGGGGAGGAACACCGGGGAGCTGTTTTTT	CASSLVAGRNTGELFF
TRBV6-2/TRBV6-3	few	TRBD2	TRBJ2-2	TGTGCCAGCAGTCCTAGCGGGAGTACCGGGGAGCTGTTTTTT	CASSPSGSTGELFF
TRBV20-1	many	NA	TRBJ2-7	TGCAGTGCTAGAGCCAGGGCTACCTACGAGCAGTACTTC	CSARARATYEQYF
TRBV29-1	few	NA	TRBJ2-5	TGCAGCGTTGAAGTCAGGGGAGGGCTAGAGACCCAGTACTTC	CSVEVRGGLETQYF
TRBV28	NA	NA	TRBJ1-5	TGTGCCAGCAGTCCGGGCAGGGCTGGGGGCAATCAGCCCCAGCATTTT	CASSPGRAGGNQPQHF
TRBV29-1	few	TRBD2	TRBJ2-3	TGCAGCGCCAGCAGACTAGCGGGGGACTACACAGATACGCAGTATTTT	CSASRLAGDYTDTQYF
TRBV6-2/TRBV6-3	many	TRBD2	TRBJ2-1	TGTGCCAGCAGTTTTGGGGGGGACGGTGGTGAGCAGTTCTTC	CASSFGGDGGEQFF
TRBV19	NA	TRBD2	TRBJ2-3	TGTGCCAGTAGACTCGGGAGGAGGACAGATACGCAGTATTTT	CASRLGRRTDTQYF
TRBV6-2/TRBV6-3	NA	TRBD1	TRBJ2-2	TGTGCCAGCACCCCGACAGGGACGAACACCGGGGAGCTGTTTTTT	CASTPTGTNTGELFF
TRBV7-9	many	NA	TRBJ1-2	TGTGCCAGCAGGTCCTACAGGGAGAACTATGGCTACACCTTC	CASRSYRENYGYTF
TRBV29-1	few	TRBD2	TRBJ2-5	TGCAGCGTTGTGGGGAGCGGGAGGGCGACAGAGACCCAGTACTTC	CSVVGSGRATETQYF
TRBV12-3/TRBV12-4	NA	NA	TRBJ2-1	TGTGCCAGCAGTTTGTGGGGGGGCCTTAATGAGCAGTTCTTC	CASSLWGGLNEQFF
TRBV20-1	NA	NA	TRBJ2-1	TGCAGTGCTAGACAGACTATTTACAATGAGCAGTTCTTC	CSARQTIYNEQFF
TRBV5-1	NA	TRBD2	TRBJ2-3	TGCGCCAGCAGCTTAGCGGGAGTAAGCACAGATACGCAGTATTTT	CASSLAGVSTDTQYF
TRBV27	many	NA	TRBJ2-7	TGTGCCAGCAGTTCCATGGGCTACGAGCAGTACTTC	CASSSMGYEQYF
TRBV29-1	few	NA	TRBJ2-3	TGCAGCGCCGGTTGGGCTAGCGAGGCGGGTACGCAGTATTTT	CSAGWASEAGTQYF
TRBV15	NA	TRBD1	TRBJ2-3	TGTGCCACCAGCAGAGATCGGGACAGGCAGTATTTT	CATSRDRDRQYF
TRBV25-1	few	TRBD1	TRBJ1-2	TGTGCCAGCAGTGGCCGGACAGGGATGAATGGCTACACCTTC	CASSGRTGMNGYTF
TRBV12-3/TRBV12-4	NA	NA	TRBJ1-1	TGTGCCAGCACCCCCAGACAGAACACTGAAGCTTTCTTT	CASTPRQNTEAFF
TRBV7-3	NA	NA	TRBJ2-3	TGTGCCAGCAGCTTATATGTAAAGCGGCAGTATTTT	CASSLYVKRQYF
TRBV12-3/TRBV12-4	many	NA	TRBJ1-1	TGTGCCAGCAGTTTCGGGTTCGCGGTCACTGAAGCTTTCTTT	CASSFGFAVTEAFF
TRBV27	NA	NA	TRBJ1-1	TGTGCCAGCAGTTTATCCACAGGGAACACTGAAGCTTTCTTT	CASSLSTGNTEAFF
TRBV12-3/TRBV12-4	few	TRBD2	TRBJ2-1	TGTGCCAGCAGACCCACTAGCGGGAGGTACAATGAGCAGTTCTTC	CASRPTSGRYNEQFF
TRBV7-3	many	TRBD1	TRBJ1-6	TGTGCCAGCAGCTTGACAGGGCTCAATTCACCCCTCCACTTT	CASSLTGLNSPLHF
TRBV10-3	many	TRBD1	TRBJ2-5	TGTGCCATCAGTGGAGACAGGGCCCAAGAGACCCAGTACTTC	CAISGDRAQETQYF
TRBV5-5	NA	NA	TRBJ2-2	TGTGCCAGCAGCTGGCGCCTGGACACCGGGGAGCTGTTTTTT	CASSWRLDTGELFF
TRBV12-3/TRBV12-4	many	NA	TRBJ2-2	TGTGCCAGCAGTTTAGGCAAGGGACCTAACACCGGGGAGCTGTTTTTT	CASSLGKGPNTGELFF